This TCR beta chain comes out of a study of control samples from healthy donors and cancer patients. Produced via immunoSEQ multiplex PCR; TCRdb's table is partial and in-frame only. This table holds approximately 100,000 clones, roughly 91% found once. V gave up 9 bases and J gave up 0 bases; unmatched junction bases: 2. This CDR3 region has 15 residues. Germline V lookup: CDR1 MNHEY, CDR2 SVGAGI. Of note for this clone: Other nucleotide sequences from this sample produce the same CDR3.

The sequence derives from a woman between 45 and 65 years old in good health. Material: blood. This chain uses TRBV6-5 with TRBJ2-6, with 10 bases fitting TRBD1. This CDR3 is CASRTGGSGANVLTF. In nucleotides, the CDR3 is TGTGCCAGTAGGACAGGGGGCTCTGGGGCCAACGTCCTGACTTTC.